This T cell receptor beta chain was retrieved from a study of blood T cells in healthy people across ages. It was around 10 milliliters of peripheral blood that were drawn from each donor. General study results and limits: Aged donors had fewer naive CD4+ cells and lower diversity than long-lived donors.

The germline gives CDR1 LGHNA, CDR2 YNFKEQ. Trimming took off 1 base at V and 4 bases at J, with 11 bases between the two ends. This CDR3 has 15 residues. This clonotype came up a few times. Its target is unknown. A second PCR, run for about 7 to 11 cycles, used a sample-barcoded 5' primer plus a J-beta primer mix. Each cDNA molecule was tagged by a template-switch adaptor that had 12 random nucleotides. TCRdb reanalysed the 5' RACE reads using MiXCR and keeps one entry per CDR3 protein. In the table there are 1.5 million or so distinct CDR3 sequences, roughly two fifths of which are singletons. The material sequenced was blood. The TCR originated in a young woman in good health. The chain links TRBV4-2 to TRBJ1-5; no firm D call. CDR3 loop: CASSQGATANQPQHF. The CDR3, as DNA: TGTGCCAGCAGCCAAGGCGCCACGGCGAATCAGCCCCAGCATTTT.